This section outlines one T cell receptor beta chain sequence together with its context. This record belongs to a study of cytomegalovirus exposure and HLA in healthy donors. The repertoire was sequenced with immunoSEQ multiplex PCR; TCRdb's copy has only in-frame clones and lacks some. The data show over 200,000 clones, almost 90% seen once. This CDR3 comprises 16 residues. V lost 3 bases, J lost 2 bases, and 14 bases lay in between. Germline CDR1 and CDR2: MNHEY and SMNVEV (reference sequence). The V gene is TRBV27, the J gene TRBJ2-1; D is perhaps TRBD2 (6 bases). Input material: PBMCs. The TCR comes from a woman in her late teens or twenties in good health and CMV-seronegative. The CDR3 DNA is TGTGCCAGCAGTTTCCTAAGTAGCGGAGCCTACAATGAGCAGTTCTTC. This sequence encodes CASSFLSSGAYNEQFF.